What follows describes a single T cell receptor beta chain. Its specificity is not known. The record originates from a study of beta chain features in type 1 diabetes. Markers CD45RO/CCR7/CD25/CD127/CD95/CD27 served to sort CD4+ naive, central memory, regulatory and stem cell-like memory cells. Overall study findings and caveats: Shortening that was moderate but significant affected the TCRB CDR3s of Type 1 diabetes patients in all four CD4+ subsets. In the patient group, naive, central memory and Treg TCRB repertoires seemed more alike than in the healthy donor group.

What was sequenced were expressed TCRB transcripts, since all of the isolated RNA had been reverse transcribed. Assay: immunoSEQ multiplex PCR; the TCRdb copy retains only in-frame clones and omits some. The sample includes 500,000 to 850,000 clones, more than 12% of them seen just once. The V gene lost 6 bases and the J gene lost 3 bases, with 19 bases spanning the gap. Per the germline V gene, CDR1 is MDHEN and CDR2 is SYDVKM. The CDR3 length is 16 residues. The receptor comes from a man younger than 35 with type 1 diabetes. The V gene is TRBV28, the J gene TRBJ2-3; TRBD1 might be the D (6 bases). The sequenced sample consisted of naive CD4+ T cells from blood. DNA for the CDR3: TGTGCCAGCAGCCCTGCCTCGGCAGGGGCAACAGATACGCAGTATTTT. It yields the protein CASSPASAGATDTQYF.